This TCR beta chain was profiled in a study of blood T cell repertoires in COVID-19. Study in general: Samples came from the United States, Italy and Spain, spanning acute and convalescent COVID-19.

CDR3 length equals 14 residues. With 6 bases removed from V and 7 bases from J, the gap between germline ends came to 21 bases. CDR1 and CDR2 (germline): SQVTM, ANQGSEA. Per the original data handling: Amplified reference gene primers provided the basis for estimating nucleated cell counts. Profiling relied on immunoSEQ multiplex PCR, and the TCRdb table lists in-frame clones only, not all of them. V and J calls and clone size come straight from that table; D and trimming were deduced from the DNA. This table has 98,000 or so clones, about 79% appearing once. This rearrangement joins TRBV29-1 to TRBJ1-2; D gene uncertain. Sequencing input: peripheral blood. The sequence came from a woman older than 75 with active or convalescent COVID-19. The CDR3 protein is CSVVKEVGSAGYTF. Here the CDR3 DNA reads TGCAGCGTAGTGAAGGAGGTGGGGTCGGCTGGCTACACCTTC.